This TCR beta chain was sequenced during a study of T cell changes during pregnancy in multiple sclerosis. This table comes from immunoSEQ multiplex PCR, and its TCRdb copy is limited to in-frame clones, with some not included. The data contain about 41,000 clones, over 90% of them seen just once; the ten biggest clones take up about 7%. V lost 2 bases to trimming and J lost 5 bases; unmatched junction nucleotides: 9. Germline V CDR1 and CDR2: SEHNR, FQNEAQ (reference sequence). There are 16 residues in the CDR3. The genes are TRBV7-9 and TRBJ2-7; 10 nucleotides align to TRBD1. This specimen was CD8+ T cells from peripheral blood mononuclear cells, taken in the third trimester of pregnancy. This sequence was found in a female donor with multiple sclerosis, enrolled in a pregnancy study. The CDR3 sequence is CASSLSPGTGDDEQYF. CDR3 coding DNA: TGTGCCAGCAGCTTAAGCCCTGGGACAGGGGACGACGAGCAGTACTTC.